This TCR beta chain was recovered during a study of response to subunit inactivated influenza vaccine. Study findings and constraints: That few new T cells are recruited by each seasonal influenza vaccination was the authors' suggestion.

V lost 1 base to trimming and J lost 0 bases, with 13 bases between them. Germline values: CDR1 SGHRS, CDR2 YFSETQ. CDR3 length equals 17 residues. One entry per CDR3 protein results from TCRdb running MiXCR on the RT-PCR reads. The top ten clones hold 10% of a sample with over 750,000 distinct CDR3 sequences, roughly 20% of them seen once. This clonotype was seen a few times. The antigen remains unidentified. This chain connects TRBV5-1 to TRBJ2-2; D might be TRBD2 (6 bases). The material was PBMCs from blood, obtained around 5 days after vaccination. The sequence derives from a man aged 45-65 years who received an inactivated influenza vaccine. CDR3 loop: CASSLIGRRANTGELFF. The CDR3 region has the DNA TGCGCCAGCAGCTTGATAGGTCGGAGGGCGAACACCGGGGAGCTGTTTTTT.